The rows below give T cell receptor beta chains drawn from one sample of a study of blood T cell repertoires in COVID-19. Profiling relied on immunoSEQ multiplex PCR, and the TCRdb table lists in-frame clones only, not all of them. The sample shows 300,000 to 450,000 clones, roughly 87% of them seen only once. What was sequenced was PBMCs or T cells enriched from blood (not recorded which). Source of these receptors: a woman aged 25 to 45 who had recovered from COVID-19. The CDR3 runs from the conserved cysteine through the conserved F or W. D genes are given only for firm matches. Where a row states a size, it is once, few, many or the class of an expanded clone; other rows omit it.

D gene	J gene	clone size	V gene	CDR3 protein	CDR3 DNA
.	TRBJ2-3	few	TRBV6-5	CASSLRQGGDTQYF	TGTGCCAGCAGTCTCAGACAGGGAGGAGATACGCAGTATTTT
.	TRBJ2-2	.	TRBV19	CASSIGDWGSGELFF	TGTGCCAGTAGTATCGGGGACTGGGGGAGCGGGGAGCTGTTTTTT
TRBD1	TRBJ1-6	.	TRBV4-3	CASSHGQGQDSPLHF	TGCGCCAGCAGCCATGGACAGGGCCAGGATTCACCCCTCCACTTT
TRBD2	TRBJ2-5	.	TRBV4-3	CASSQDASGGAETQYF	TGCGCCAGCAGCCAAGACGCTAGCGGGGGGGCGGAGACCCAGTACTTC
.	TRBJ2-3	.	TRBV28	CASSFATGGTQYF	TGTGCCAGCAGTTTCGCCACAGGTGGTACGCAGTATTTT
.	TRBJ1-4	.	TRBV9	CASSPGQRSNEKLFF	TGTGCCAGCAGCCCCGGACAGCGATCTAATGAAAAACTGTTTTTT
.	TRBJ1-2	.	TRBV14	CASSQGGGYGYTF	TGTGCCAGCAGCCAAGGTGGCGGGTATGGCTACACCTTC
.	TRBJ2-5	once	TRBV27	CASSSDQETQYF	TGTGCCAGCAGTTCAGACCAAGAGACCCAGTACTTC
.	TRBJ2-3	.	TRBV6-5	CASTLSGRTDTQYF	TGTGCCAGCACCTTAAGCGGACGCACAGATACGCAGTATTTT
.	TRBJ1-1	.	TRBV24-1	CATSGLGHWNTEAFF	TGTGCCACCAGTGGCCTGGGACACTGGAACACTGAAGCTTTCTTT
TRBD1	TRBJ1-5	.	TRBV7-9	CASSATGASNQPQHF	TGTGCCAGCAGCGCCACAGGGGCCAGCAATCAGCCCCAGCATTTT
TRBD1	TRBJ1-4	once	TRBV5-1	CASSSGQGNEKLFF	TGCGCCAGCAGCTCCGGACAGGGCAATGAAAAACTGTTTTTT
TRBD1	TRBJ1-1	.	TRBV18	CASSPGTGGRTEAFF	TGTGCCAGCTCACCCGGGACAGGTGGGAGAACTGAAGCTTTCTTT
.	TRBJ1-4	.	TRBV5-8	CASSLADGGKLFF	TGTGCCAGCAGCTTGGCGGATGGCGGAAAACTGTTTTTT
TRBD1	TRBJ1-1	.	TRBV5-5	CASSIRPGTGGTEAFF	TGTGCCAGCAGCATACGTCCCGGGACAGGGGGGACTGAAGCTTTCTTT
TRBD1	TRBJ1-2	.	TRBV24-1	CATNKQGDGYTF	TGTGCCACCAATAAACAGGGGGATGGCTACACCTTC
TRBD1	TRBJ2-1	.	TRBV28	CASSISGTGSNEQFF	TGTGCCAGCTCAATTTCCGGGACAGGGAGCAATGAGCAGTTCTTC
TRBD2	TRBJ2-3	.	TRBV4-3	CASSQAERGGTDTQYF	TGCGCCAGCAGCCAAGCTGAGCGGGGGGGCACAGATACGCAGTATTTT
.	TRBJ2-5	.	TRBV13	CASSWAGRGHQETQYF	TGTGCCAGCAGCTGGGCGGGCAGGGGTCACCAAGAGACCCAGTACTTC
.	TRBJ1-1	.	TRBV28	CASSLAGQNTEAFF	TGTGCCAGCAGTTTAGCAGGGCAAAACACTGAAGCTTTCTTT
.	TRBJ2-7	.	TRBV2	CANGRGDEQYF	TGTGCCAACGGCCGAGGAGACGAGCAGTACTTC
.	TRBJ2-7	.	TRBV9	CASTEGAGSSYEQYF	TGTGCCAGCACGGAGGGGGCAGGGAGCTCCTACGAGCAGTACTTC
TRBD2	TRBJ2-1	.	TRBV30	CAWAGTSGAREQFF	TGTGCCTGGGCCGGGACTAGCGGGGCGAGAGAGCAGTTCTTC
.	TRBJ1-5	.	TRBV5-8	CASSLHRDSNQPQHF	TGTGCCAGCAGCTTGCACAGAGACAGCAATCAGCCCCAGCATTTT
TRBD2	TRBJ2-5	.	TRBV4-3	CASSQGLGGIQETQYF	TGCGCCAGCAGCCAAGGATTGGGGGGGATCCAAGAGACCCAGTACTTC
TRBD1	TRBJ1-1	.	TRBV18	CASSPQGQTNTEAFF	TGTGCCAGCTCACCACAGGGACAGACAAACACTGAAGCTTTCTTT
.	TRBJ1-6	.	TRBV24-1	CATSEDYIKNSPLHF	TGTGCCACCAGTGAAGATTACATCAAAAATTCACCCCTCCACTTT
.	TRBJ2-6	.	TRBV28	CASSPGVGGGSGANVLTF	TGTGCCAGCAGCCCCGGGGTGGGGGGAGGCTCTGGGGCCAACGTCCTGACTTTC
.	TRBJ1-4	once	TRBV9	CASSSRAGSNEKLFF	TGTGCCAGCAGCTCCAGAGCAGGTTCTAATGAAAAACTGTTTTTT
.	TRBJ1-3	.	TRBV10-3	CAISDAVKSSGNTIYF	TGTGCCATCAGTGATGCAGTCAAATCCTCTGGAAACACCATATATTTT
TRBD2	TRBJ2-2	few	TRBV5-1	CASSFHGASGNSNTGELFF	TGCGCCAGCAGCTTTCATGGAGCTAGCGGAAACTCGAACACCGGGGAGCTGTTTTTT
.	TRBJ2-2	.	TRBV18	CASSPPYTGELFF	TGTGCCAGCTCACCCCCGTACACCGGGGAGCTGTTTTTT
TRBD2	TRBJ2-1	.	TRBV7-9	CASSLARGSGGNNEQFF	TGTGCCAGCAGCTTAGCGCGCGGTAGCGGGGGGAACAATGAGCAGTTCTTC
.	TRBJ1-2	.	TRBV5-6	CASSLGAQTQANGYTF	TGTGCCAGCAGCTTAGGGGCACAGACTCAAGCCAATGGCTACACCTTC
.	TRBJ2-3	.	TRBV29-1	CSVEGLTDTQYF	TGCAGCGTTGAGGGCCTCACAGATACGCAGTATTTT
.	TRBJ2-1	.	TRBV27	CASSLNYRMSSYNEQFF	TGTGCCAGCAGTTTAAATTACAGGATGAGCTCCTACAATGAGCAGTTCTTC
.	TRBJ2-1	.	TRBV27	CATRSPGSPVYNEQFF	TGTGCCACCCGCTCCCCCGGGTCCCCGGTCTACAATGAGCAGTTCTTC
.	TRBJ1-1	.	TRBV9	CASSVSTGAYITEAFF	TGTGCCAGCAGCGTCTCGACAGGAGCCTATATCACTGAAGCTTTCTTT
TRBD2	TRBJ2-3	.	TRBV5-4	CASSLVGTSGSGTDTQYF	TGTGCCAGCAGCTTGGTCGGGACTAGCGGGTCCGGCACAGATACGCAGTATTTT
TRBD2	TRBJ2-7	.	TRBV18	CASSPRERGHEQYF	TGTGCCAGCTCACCAAGGGAGCGGGGCCACGAGCAGTACTTC
.	TRBJ1-2	.	TRBV7-2	CASSLANTVYGYTF	TGTGCCAGCAGCTTAGCGAATACAGTATATGGCTACACCTTC
.	TRBJ2-7	.	TRBV7-9	CASSLKRGSSYEQYF	TGTGCCAGCAGCTTAAAACGGGGAAGCTCCTACGAGCAGTACTTC
.	TRBJ1-1	.	TRBV6-5	CASTNGGDPEAFF	TGTGCCAGCACCAACGGAGGGGACCCTGAAGCTTTCTTT
TRBD2	TRBJ2-7	.	TRBV28	CASRPTSGGMYEQYF	TGTGCCAGCAGACCCACTAGCGGGGGGATGTACGAGCAGTACTTC
.	TRBJ1-5	.	TRBV7-2	CASSPLTGNQPQHF	TGTGCCAGCAGCCCCCTCACGGGCAATCAGCCCCAGCATTTT
.	TRBJ1-1	.	TRBV2	CASRPGSLNTEAFF	TGTGCCAGCCGGCCGGGGTCGCTGAACACTGAAGCTTTCTTT
.	TRBJ2-5	.	TRBV2	CASSEEGGLGETQYF	TGTGCCAGCAGTGAAGAGGGGGGGCTAGGGGAGACCCAGTACTTC
TRBD1	TRBJ2-5	.	TRBV28	CASSLGRQGWETQYF	TGTGCCAGCAGTTTAGGGAGACAGGGGTGGGAGACCCAGTACTTC
.	TRBJ2-3	.	TRBV20-1	CSASRSPSTDTQYF	TGCAGTGCTAGTCGTAGCCCAAGCACAGATACGCAGTATTTT
TRBD1	TRBJ1-3	.	TRBV7-8	CASSSYRGVSGNTIYF	TGTGCCAGCAGCTCCTACAGGGGGGTCTCTGGAAACACCATATATTTT
TRBD1	TRBJ1-1	.	TRBV7-2	CASSLRGQRTEAFF	TGTGCCAGCAGCCTCAGGGGGCAGAGGACTGAAGCTTTCTTT
TRBD1	TRBJ1-1	.	TRBV2	CASISDRGTEAFF	TGTGCCAGCATCTCGGACAGGGGAACTGAAGCTTTCTTT
TRBD1	TRBJ1-1	.	TRBV6-5	CASRPEDRGNTEAFF	TGTGCCAGCAGACCCGAGGACAGGGGGAACACTGAAGCTTTCTTT
.	TRBJ1-1	.	TRBV7-9	CASRDRLMNTEAFF	TGTGCCAGCAGAGACAGGCTCATGAACACTGAAGCTTTCTTT